This T cell receptor (beta chain) derives from a study of CD8 T cells in ankylosing spondylitis (dated by TCRdb to the late 2010s). Describing the broader study: The study set out to find disease-linked TCR variants by profiling T cell receptor beta repertoires in ankylosing spondylitis patients and healthy donors. The full study cohort was made up of 25 to 30 ankylosing spondylitis patients and 108 healthy donors. Peripheral blood was sampled, and synovial fluid was also collected from ankylosing spondylitis patients.

Summary of the overall study and its limitations: A TCR beta motif made up of several highly homologous amino acid variants appeared to be characteristic of blood from ankylosing spondylitis patients. The disease-linked clones had a CD8+ phenotype and were found at relatively low frequencies in peripheral blood. The disease-linked clones were reported as significantly enriched in matched synovial fluid samples from ankylosing spondylitis patients. Some of the motif variants had been reported before in the synovial fluid and blood of reactive arthritis patients, a finding that suggests common disease-initiation mechanisms.

Sequenced on an Illumina HiSeq 2500. Quantitative 5'-RACE with molecular barcodes was used to prepare TCR beta libraries. The paper's processing steps were these. Disease-linked TCR variants were identified with a new computational method built on a probabilistic model of VDJ rearrangement. TCRdb applied fastp at Q25 and MiXCR to the public reads, then kept only in-frame beta chains. Each CDR3 protein gets just one entry, which takes the most common genes and DNA from the rows behind it. These V and J calls rely on TCRdb rather than the paper's analysis. In all, the sample holds 80,000 to 100,000 distinct CDR3 sequences, and 8.8% of those were seen once. Roughly 5.6% of the sample rests with the top ten. This clonotype was seen at least ten times. Its binding antigen is unknown. No quality values exist for individual bases; no much larger clone is one base distant. As encoded in the germline V gene, CDR1 is SGHAT while CDR2 is FQNNGV. The CDR3 runs 18 amino acids, cysteine and phenylalanine included. CDR3 DNA only is kept here, 54 bases in frame from base 1. Trimming removed 3 bases from V and 0 bases from J, leaving 15 bases between the germline ends.

The TCR sequence derives from a male donor with ankylosing spondylitis or in good health (not recorded which). Material for sequencing was blood, either unsorted or a sorted T cell fraction (not recorded which). The rearrangement combines TRBV11-2 with TRBJ1-6; the D gene is perhaps TRBD1, on 5 matching bases. The CDR3 corresponds to CASSFGGTASSYNSPLHF. The nucleotide sequence reads as follows: TGTGCCAGCAGCTTCGGAGGGACGGCGAGCTCCTATAATTCACCCCTCCACTTT.